These 9 T cell receptor beta chains were all obtained from the same sample, sequenced in a study of T cell repertoires in cytomegalovirus infection. TCRdb recomputed calls from the reads with MiXCR, one row per CDR3 protein. The table includes about 330,000 distinct CDR3 sequences, roughly a third detected once. No antigen has been assigned to these receptors. The sample here was cultured PBMCs, taken from culture after CMV antigen stimulation. These receptor sequences come from a human donor in good health (CMV status not recorded). Some clones in this sample may be carry-over from other donors' samples.

This clonotype was counted only a few times. V gene TRBV7-2 combines with J gene TRBJ2-5; D gene uncertain. V shed 3 bases and J shed 1 base, with 6 bases lying between them. Germline V CDR1 and CDR2: SGHTA, FQGNSA. The CDR3 consists of 13 residues. CDR3 residues: CASSLPSQETQYF. CDR3 coding DNA: TGTGCCAGCAGCTTGCCCAGCCAAGAGACCCAGTACTTC. Full variable domain (missing parts from reference TRBV7-2 and TRBJ2-5): GAGVSQSPSNKVTEKGKDVELRCDPISGHTALYWYRQSLGQGLEFLIYFQGNSAPDKSGLPSDRFSAERTGGSVSTLTIQRTQQEDSAVYLCASSLPSQETQYFGPGTRLLVL.

The J gene is TRBJ2-1, the V gene TRBV20-1; 7 nucleotides line up with TRBD1. The J segment lost 7 bases and the V segment lost 5 bases, leaving 11 bases of the junction unmatched. This CDR3 is 14 amino acids long. Germline V CDR1 and CDR2: DFQATT, SNEGSKA (reference sequence). CDR3 loop: CSASRDSRMNEQFF. CDR3 nucleotide sequence: TGCAGTGCTTCCCGGGACAGCCGTATGAATGAGCAGTTCTTC.

CDR3 sequence reads: CASNLTETSRNEQFF. For the CDR3, the DNA is TGTGCCAGCAACCTGACAGAGACCTCCCGCAATGAGCAGTTCTTC. This chain uses TRBV5-4 with TRBJ2-1, with D possibly being TRBD1 (5 bases). There are 15 residues in the CDR3. Looked up from germline, CDR1 is SGHNT and CDR2 is YYREEE (reference sequence). The V end lost 6 bases, the J end lost 6 bases, and 19 bases lay between the germline ends.

The rearrangement uses TRBV12-3 or TRBV12-4 and TRBJ2-1, with D uncertain. The germline V and J ends were trimmed by 6 bases and 9 bases, with 15 bases remaining between them. The CDR3 contains 13 residues. The CDR3 spells CASRDRVLLEQFF. CDR3 in DNA: TGTGCCAGCAGGGACCGGGTTCTCCTTGAGCAGTTCTTC.

J is TRBJ1-5 and V is TRBV30, with a weak D call TRBD1 (5 bases). Germline-derived CDR1 and CDR2 are GTSNPN and SVGIG (reference sequence). V gave up 2 bases and J gave up 0 bases, with 8 bases separating them. The CDR3 spans 14 residues. CDR3 region: CAWSLGDSNQPQHF. CDR3 DNA sequence: TGTGCCTGGAGTCTGGGGGATAGCAATCAGCCCCAGCATTTT. Complete variable domain (other parts from reference TRBV30 and TRBJ1-5): SQTIHQWPATLVQPVGSPLSLECTVEGTSNPNLYWYRQAAGRGLQLLFYSVGIGQISSEVPQNLSASRPQDRQFILSSKKLLLSDSGFYLCAWSLGDSNQPQHFGDGTRLSIL.

V is TRBV7-2 and J is TRBJ2-3; 12 bases are shared with TRBD2. The germline gives CDR1 SGHTA, CDR2 FQGNSA. V was clipped by 5 bases and J by 4 bases; unmatched bases: 7. CDR3 length: 16 residues. CDR3 coding DNA: TGTGCCAGCAGCCAGAGGACTAGCGGGATCGCAGATACGCAGTATTTT. This encodes CASSQRTSGIADTQYF.

A few counts support this clonotype. The chain links TRBV6-1 to TRBJ1-2; D is unclear. V was pared by 0 bases and J by 8 bases, with 13 bases between. The CDR3 has 14 amino acids. The germline gives CDR1 MNHNS, CDR2 SASEGT. CDR3 sequence reads: CASSEAGRAGGYTF. The CDR3 DNA reads TGTGCCAGCAGTGAAGCGGGCCGCGCTGGAGGCTACACCTTC.

The chain joins TRBV6-6 to TRBJ1-5, with no clear D. From germline, CDR1 is MNHNY and CDR2 SVGAGI (reference sequence). V lost 0 bases, J lost 0 bases, and 12 bases lay in between. CDR3 size: 17 residues. The CDR3 sequence is CASSYSRDFYSNQPQHF. The DNA of the CDR3 is TGTGCCAGCAGTTACTCGCGGGATTTTTATAGCAATCAGCCCCAGCATTTT.

In this sample, this clonotype is medium-sized. J is TRBJ2-2 and V is TRBV7-2; no definite D call. The V gene's germline CDR1 is SGHTA and CDR2 FQGNSA. The CDR3 is 15 amino acids. V dropped 1 base and J dropped 6 bases, with 12 bases sitting between them. DNA of the CDR3: TGTGCCAGCAGCTTAGAATTGGCGTTCCCCGGGGAGCTGTTTTTT. Its protein is CASSLELAFPGELFF. Looking up the rest from reference TRBV7-2 and TRBJ2-2 gives the full variable domain: GAGVSQSPSNKVTEKGKDVELRCDPISGHTALYWYRQSLGQGLEFLIYFQGNSAPDKSGLPSDRFSAERTGGSVSTLTIQRTQQEDSAVYLCASSLELAFPGELFFGEGSRLTVL.